This passage covers 28 T cell receptor beta chains from one sample sequenced in a study of control samples from healthy donors and cancer patients. The assay was immunoSEQ multiplex PCR, and TCRdb's table has in-frame clones only and misses some. In the table there are about 150,000 clones, approximately 88% of which are singletons. The sequenced material came from blood. These receptor sequences come from a man in his thirties or forties in good health.

The rearrangement joins TRBV6-1 to TRBJ2-1; possible D gene TRBD1, 6 bases. The germline V gene encodes CDR1 MNHNS and CDR2 SASEGT. Between the trimmed V and J ends, which lost 4 bases and 4 bases, there was a span of 17 bases. CDR3 length equals 16 residues. The CDR3 bases are TGTGCCAGCAGTGGGGGGAGACAGGTGGGTTACAATGAGCAGTTCTTC. It encodes CASSGGRQVGYNEQFF.

This clone has a single count. The chain uses TRBV24-1 and TRBJ2-3, with D possibly called TRBD1 or TRBD2 (5 bases each). Germline loops: CDR1 KGHDR, CDR2 SFDVKD. The CDR3 length is 16 residues. With 4 bases removed from V and 0 bases from J, the gap between germline ends came to 13 bases. The CDR3 loop is CATSEPGRISTDTQYF. The CDR3 nucleotides are TGTGCCACCAGTGAACCGGGACGGATTAGCACAGATACGCAGTATTTT.

The V call is TRBV14, the J call TRBJ1-2, with D possibly being TRBD1 (5 bases). The CDR3 runs to 15 residues. With 0 bases removed from V and 5 bases from J, the gap between germline ends came to 13 bases. Germline V CDR1 and CDR2: SGHDN, FVKESK. CDR3 DNA sequence: TGTGCCAGCAGCCAAGATCCGGCGGGGGGGTATGGCTACACCTTC. This sequence encodes CASSQDPAGGYGYTF.

This clone was seen a few times. The rearrangement joins TRBV11-3 to TRBJ1-4, with 10 positions matching TRBD1. J gave up 7 bases and V 5 bases, and 10 bases lay outside the gene matches. Looked up from germline, CDR1 is SGHNT and CDR2 is YENEEA. CDR3 size: 16 residues. The DNA for the CDR3 is TGTGCCAGCAGCGCGCGCAGACAGGGGGCAGGTGAAAAACTGTTTTTT. This translates into CASSARRQGAGEKLFF.

The rearrangement links TRBV4-2 to TRBJ2-5; TRBD2 agrees at 8 bases. This CDR3 spans 15 amino acids. The germline V gene has CDR1 LGHNA and CDR2 YNFKEQ. V dropped 1 base and J dropped 3; count of bases not matched to a gene: 4. CDR3 in DNA: TGTGCCAGCAGCCAAGGGAATAGCGGGGAAGAGACCCAGTACTTC. Translation gives CASSQGNSGEETQYF.

The genes are TRBV5-4 and TRBJ2-1, with TRBD1 matching 9 bases. Germline V gene lookup returns CDR1 SGHNT and CDR2 YYREEE (reference sequence). There are 15 residues in the CDR3. V was clipped by 4 bases and J by 0 bases; unmatched bases: 2. For the CDR3, the DNA is TGTGCCAGCAGCACGGGACAGGGCTCCTACAATGAGCAGTTCTTC. Its translation is CASSTGQGSYNEQFF.

The chain employs TRBV5-1 and TRBJ2-5, with TRBD1 matching 8 bases. Trimming took 0 bases from V and 2 from J; bases not matched to a gene: 6. Germline CDR1 SGHRS, CDR2 YFSETQ. The CDR3 has 16 amino acids. The CDR3 DNA reads TGCGCCAGCAGCTTGGCAGCGACAGGGGCGCAAGAGACCCAGTACTTC. Its protein product is CASSLAATGAQETQYF.

V usage is TRBV5-6 and J usage is TRBJ2-4; D might be TRBD2 (5 bases). CDR1 SGHDT and CDR2 YYEEEE come from the germline V gene. The V end was cut by 0 bases, the J end by 2 bases, with 15 bases between. The CDR3 extends over 17 amino acids. The CDR3 reads CASSLAARESPKNIQYF. In nucleotides, the CDR3 is TGTGCCAGCAGCTTGGCCGCGAGGGAGAGTCCCAAAAACATTCAGTACTTC.

This clone appeared once. The chain has TRBV7-2 and TRBJ2-3; the match to TRBD1 covers 8 bases. This CDR3 has 17 amino acids. Germline CDR1 and CDR2: SGHTA and FQGNSA. The V segment lost 6 bases and the J segment 0 bases; nucleotides outside the gene matches: 11. The CDR3 coding sequence is TGTGCCAGCAGAAACTTCCACAGGGGGTCCAGCACAGATACGCAGTATTTT. Translating it yields CASRNFHRGSSTDTQYF.

This chain connects TRBV6-5 to TRBJ2-5; perhaps TRBD1 as D (6 bases). V dropped 2 bases and J dropped 0 bases, with 10 bases sitting between them. This CDR3 is built from 15 residues. Germline V gene sequence: CDR1 MNHEY, CDR2 SVGAGI. CDR3 nucleotides: TGTGCCAGCAGTTACGGGGACAAGTACCAAGAGACCCAGTACTTC. Protein sequence: CASSYGDKYQETQYF.

This rearrangement joins TRBV7-9 to TRBJ1-1; no clear D gene. V was clipped by 6 bases and J by 1 base, with 15 bases between them. The germline gives CDR1 SEHNR, CDR2 FQNEAQ (reference sequence). The CDR3 length is 15 residues. CDR3 coding DNA: TGTGCCAGCAGATCCCCTCGGAGGACGAACACTGAAGCTTTCTTT. Translating it yields CASRSPRRTNTEAFF.

The chain joins TRBV10-3 to TRBJ1-1; weak D call: TRBD1 (6 bases). Deletions cut 7 bases from V and 6 bases from J, with 18 bases between. This CDR3 is built from 14 residues. Germline loops: CDR1 ENHRY, CDR2 SYGVKD. CDR3 in DNA: TGTGCCATCAAGCAACAGGGTGTTGGCGCTGAAGCTTTCTTT. Translated: CAIKQQGVGAEAFF.

The chain is built from TRBV11-2 and TRBJ2-7; no reliable D call. Germline V CDR1 and CDR2: SGHAT, FQNNGV. Trimming took 0 bases from V and 4 from J, leaving 4 bases between them. This CDR3 has 12 residues. The CDR3 reads CASSLEGYEQYF. CDR3 sequence (DNA): TGTGCCAGCAGCTTAGAGGGTTACGAGCAGTACTTC.

The chain recombines TRBV19 with TRBJ1-2, with a possible D match to TRBD1 (5 bases). The V and J ends lost 6 bases and 3 bases respectively, with 11 bases between them. CDR1 LNHDA and CDR2 SQIVND come from the germline V gene (reference sequence). This CDR3 has 13 amino acids. The CDR3 here is CASSPDSDYGYTF. The CDR3 DNA reads as TGTGCCAGTAGCCCCGACAGCGACTATGGCTACACCTTC.

A single count supports this clone. The chain has TRBV9 and TRBJ1-2, with 8 bases that match TRBD1. The CDR3 contains 16 residues. J gave up 7 bases and V 4 bases, and 15 bases lay outside the gene matches. The V gene's germline CDR1 is SGDLS and CDR2 YYNGEE. This CDR3 is CASSLRHPAGGGGYTF. The DNA for the CDR3 is TGTGCCAGCAGCCTGAGACACCCCGCAGGGGGCGGTGGCTACACCTTC.

V gene TRBV6-1 combines with J gene TRBJ2-1; no firm D call. V shed 2 bases and J shed 0 bases, with 2 bases lying between them. Germline assignment: CDR1 MNHNS and CDR2 SASEGT. The CDR3 consists of 13 residues. The CDR3 region has the DNA TGTGCCAGCAGTGAACCCTCCTACAATGAGCAGTTCTTC. Protein: CASSEPSYNEQFF.

The chain couples TRBV6-5 to TRBJ2-1, with 9 positions matching TRBD1. The V gene end was trimmed by 6 bases and the J gene end by 1 base; junction bases not matched to a gene: 4. The CDR3 extends over 15 amino acids. Germline V CDR1 and CDR2: MNHEY, SVGAGI. CDR3 DNA: TGTGCCAGCAGGCGGGACAGGGTTTCCTACAATGAGCAGTTCTTC. Its translation is CASRRDRVSYNEQFF.

The chain combines TRBV5-1 with TRBJ2-7; possibly TRBD1 or TRBD2 for D (5 bases each). V lost 3 bases, J lost 1 base, and 26 bases lay in between. The CDR3 sequence is 19 residues long. Germline CDR1 SGHRS, CDR2 YFSETQ. The CDR3 sequence: CASSWDRPATSKISYEQYF. CDR3 coding DNA: TGCGCCAGCAGCTGGGACCGCCCCGCGACCTCGAAAATTTCCTACGAGCAGTACTTC.

The J gene is TRBJ2-7, the V gene TRBV7-9, with TRBD1 identical over 7 bases. Germline CDR1 and CDR2: SEHNR and FQNEAQ (reference sequence). CDR3 size: 12 residues. Trimming removed 5 bases from V and 6 bases from J; junction bases left unmatched: 4. CDR3 region: CASSPTGPEQYF. Written as DNA, the CDR3 is TGTGCCAGCAGCCCGACAGGGCCCGAGCAGTACTTC.

The V call is TRBV7-2, the J call TRBJ1-2; D possibly corresponds to TRBD1 (6 bases). This CDR3 has 14 residues. The germline V gene encodes CDR1 SGHTA and CDR2 FQGNSA. Trimming removed 0 bases at V and 4 bases at J, with 9 bases between. The DNA for the CDR3 is TGTGCCAGCAGCTTAGCGCTGGGGGCCTATGGCTACACCTTC. Amino acids: CASSLALGAYGYTF.

The rearrangement links TRBV27 to TRBJ1-5; D is unresolved. Germline assignment: CDR1 MNHEY and CDR2 SMNVEV (reference sequence). The CDR3 contains 13 residues. Trimming shortened V by 4 bases and J by 5 bases, and 9 bases separated the two germline ends. The CDR3 loop is CASSWGMHQPQHF. The CDR3 DNA reads as TGTGCCAGCAGTTGGGGAATGCATCAGCCCCAGCATTTT.

V and J are TRBV7-6 and TRBJ1-6; 7 positions agree with TRBD1. There are 15 residues in the CDR3. Germline V gene sequence: CDR1 SGHVS, CDR2 FNYEAQ. V lost 4 bases to trimming and J lost 4 bases; unmatched junction nucleotides: 4. The CDR3 DNA reads TGTGCCAGCAGCTCTCCGGGACAGTATAATTCACCCCTCCACTTT. Its translation is CASSSPGQYNSPLHF.

The chain has TRBV12-5 and TRBJ2-5; D may be TRBD2 (6 bases). Trimming removed 4 bases at V and 0 bases at J, with 9 bases between. The CDR3 is 14 residues long. The germline CDR1 and CDR2 sequences are LGHNT and FRNRAP. The CDR3 nucleotides read TGTGCTAGTGGTTCAGGGAGGAACCAAGAGACCCAGTACTTC. Its protein product is CASGSGRNQETQYF.

The chain combines TRBV4-2 with TRBJ2-5, with 9 bases aligning to TRBD2. J was trimmed by 5 bases and V by 0 bases; bases with no gene match: 7. There are 16 residues in the CDR3. Germline loops: CDR1 LGHNA, CDR2 YNFKEQ. In DNA form, the CDR3 reads TGTGCCAGCAGCCAAGATCCTAGCGGGGTTCTGGAGACCCAGTACTTC. This translates into CASSQDPSGVLETQYF.

V and J are TRBV24-1 and TRBJ2-7, with D perhaps TRBD1 or TRBD2 (5 bases each). This CDR3 is built from 14 residues. Germline V gene lookup returns CDR1 KGHDR and CDR2 SFDVKD. The V and J ends lost 5 bases and 3 bases respectively, with 13 bases between them. This chain's CDR3 is CATSVGGAGYEQYF. DNA of the CDR3: TGTGCCACCAGTGTTGGTGGGGCGGGCTACGAGCAGTACTTC.

The chain carries TRBV24-1 and TRBJ2-3; D uncertain. Germline CDR1 reads KGHDR; CDR2 reads SFDVKD. CDR3 length: 15 amino acids. With 5 bases removed from V and 2 bases from J, the gap between germline ends came to 13 bases. CDR3 in amino acids: CATSGGSLPTDTQYF. In DNA, the CDR3 is TGTGCCACCAGTGGCGGAAGTCTACCCACAGATACGCAGTATTTT.

The gene calls are TRBV4-1 and TRBJ2-5; maybe TRBD2 (5 bases). The germline gives CDR1 MGHRA, CDR2 YSYEKL. This CDR3 region has 13 residues. V dropped 3 bases and J dropped 5 bases, with 10 bases sitting between them. The CDR3 nucleotides read TGCGCCAGCAGCCAGGGGAGTGGTGAGACCCAGTACTTC. Protein sequence: CASSQGSGETQYF.

The chain has TRBV24-1 and TRBJ2-3; D remains ambiguous. The CDR3 runs to 11 residues. V shed 9 bases and J shed 2 bases, with 5 bases lying between them. Per germline, CDR1 KGHDR and CDR2 SFDVKD. The CDR3 reads CATGNTDTQYF. In DNA, the CDR3 is TGTGCCACCGGGAACACAGATACGCAGTATTTT.